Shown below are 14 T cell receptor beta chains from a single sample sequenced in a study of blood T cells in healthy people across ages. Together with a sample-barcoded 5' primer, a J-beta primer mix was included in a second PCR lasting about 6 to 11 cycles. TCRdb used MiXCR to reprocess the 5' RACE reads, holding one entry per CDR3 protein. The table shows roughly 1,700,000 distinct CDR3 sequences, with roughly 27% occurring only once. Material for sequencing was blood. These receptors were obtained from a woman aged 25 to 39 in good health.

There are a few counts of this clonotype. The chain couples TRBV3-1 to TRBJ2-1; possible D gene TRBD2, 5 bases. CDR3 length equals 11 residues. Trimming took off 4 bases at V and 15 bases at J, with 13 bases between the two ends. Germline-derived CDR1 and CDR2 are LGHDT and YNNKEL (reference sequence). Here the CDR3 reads CASSPSTGMFF. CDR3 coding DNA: TGTGCCAGCAGCCCATCGACGGGGATGTTCTTC.

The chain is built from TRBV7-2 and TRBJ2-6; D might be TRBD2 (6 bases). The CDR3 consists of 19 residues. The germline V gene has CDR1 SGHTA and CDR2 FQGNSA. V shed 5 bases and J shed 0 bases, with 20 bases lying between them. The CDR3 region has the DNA TGTGCCAGCAGCCCTATTGGGGGGAGTTACGCCTCTGGGGCCAACGTCCTGACTTTC. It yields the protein CASSPIGGSYASGANVLTF. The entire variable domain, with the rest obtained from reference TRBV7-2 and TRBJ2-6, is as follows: GAGVSQSPSNKVTEKGKDVELRCDPISGHTALYWYRQSLGQGLEFLIYFQGNSAPDKSGLPSDRFSAERTGGSVSTLTIQRTQQEDSAVYLCASSPIGGSYASGANVLTFGAGSRLTVL.

CDR3 in DNA: TGTGCCAGCAGCTTAGGCGGGACAGGCCGTCCCGAGCAGTACTTC. As protein: CASSLGGTGRPEQYF. This rearrangement joins TRBV7-2 to TRBJ2-7; 8 nucleotides agree with TRBD1. V lost 1 base, J lost 6 bases, and 8 bases stayed unmatched. Germline V CDR1 and CDR2: SGHTA, FQGNSA. This CDR3 spans 15 amino acids.

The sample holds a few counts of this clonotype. CDR3: CASSVDRQDGYTF. The CDR3 bases are TGTGCCAGCAGCGTAGATCGCCAGGATGGCTACACCTTC. This rearrangement joins TRBV9 to TRBJ1-2; unclear D gene. Germline CDR1 and CDR2: SGDLS and YYNGEE. This CDR3 contains 13 residues. Trimming cost V 0 bases and J 6 bases, with 9 bases left between them.

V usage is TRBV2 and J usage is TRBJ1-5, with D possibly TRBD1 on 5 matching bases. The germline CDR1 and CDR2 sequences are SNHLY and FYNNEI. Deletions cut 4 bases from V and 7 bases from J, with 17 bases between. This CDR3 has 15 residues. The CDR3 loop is CASSAGTRKGQPQHF. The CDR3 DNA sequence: TGTGCCAGCAGTGCCGGGACCAGGAAGGGGCAGCCCCAGCATTTT.

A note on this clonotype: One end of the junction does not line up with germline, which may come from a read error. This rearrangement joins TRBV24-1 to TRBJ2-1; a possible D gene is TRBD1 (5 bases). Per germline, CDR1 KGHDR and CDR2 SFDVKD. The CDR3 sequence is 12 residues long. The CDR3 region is CTTSAQGNEQFF. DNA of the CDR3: TGTACCACCAGTGCCCAGGGCAATGAGCAGTTCTTC.

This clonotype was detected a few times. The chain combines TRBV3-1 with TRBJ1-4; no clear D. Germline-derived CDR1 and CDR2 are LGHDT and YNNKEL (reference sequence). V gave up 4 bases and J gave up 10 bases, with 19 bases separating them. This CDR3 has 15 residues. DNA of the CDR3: TGTGCCAGCAGCCTTCGGGGAACGGAGCCGTCAAAACTGTTTTTT. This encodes CASSLRGTEPSKLFF. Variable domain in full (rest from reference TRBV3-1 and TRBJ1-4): DTAVSQTPKYLVTQMGNDKSIKCEQNLGHDTMYWYKQDSKKFLKIMFSYNNKELIINETVPNRFSPKSPDKAHLNLHINSLELGDSAVYFCASSLRGTEPSKLFFGSGTQLSVL.

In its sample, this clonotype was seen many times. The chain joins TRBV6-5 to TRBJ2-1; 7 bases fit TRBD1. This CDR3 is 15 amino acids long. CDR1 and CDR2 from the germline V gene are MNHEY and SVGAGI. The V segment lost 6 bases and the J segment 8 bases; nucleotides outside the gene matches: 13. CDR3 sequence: CASSSGTDRGYEQFF. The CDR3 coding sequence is TGTGCCAGCAGCTCCGGGACAGACCGGGGTTATGAGCAGTTCTTC.

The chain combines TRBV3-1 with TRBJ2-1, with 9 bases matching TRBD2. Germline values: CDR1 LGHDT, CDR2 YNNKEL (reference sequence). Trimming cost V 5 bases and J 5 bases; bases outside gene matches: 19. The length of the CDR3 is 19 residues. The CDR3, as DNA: TGTGCCAGCAGCATTCGGGCGGCTAGCGGGGACCCACCGGACAATGAGCAGTTCTTC. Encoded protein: CASSIRAASGDPPDNEQFF.

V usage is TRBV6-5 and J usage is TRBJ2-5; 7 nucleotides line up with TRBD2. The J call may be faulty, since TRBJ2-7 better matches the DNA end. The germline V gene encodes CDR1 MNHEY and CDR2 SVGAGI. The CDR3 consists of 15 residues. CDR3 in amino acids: CAGGGKAGERYEQYF. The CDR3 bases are TGTGCCGGCGGGGGAAAGGCGGGAGAGAGATACGAGCAGTACTTC.

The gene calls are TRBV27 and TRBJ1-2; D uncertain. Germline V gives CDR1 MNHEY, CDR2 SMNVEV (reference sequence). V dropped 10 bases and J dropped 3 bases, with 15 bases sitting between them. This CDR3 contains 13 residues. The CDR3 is CATPGRAYYGYTF. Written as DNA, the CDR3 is TGTGCCACCCCGGGGAGGGCCTACTATGGCTACACCTTC.

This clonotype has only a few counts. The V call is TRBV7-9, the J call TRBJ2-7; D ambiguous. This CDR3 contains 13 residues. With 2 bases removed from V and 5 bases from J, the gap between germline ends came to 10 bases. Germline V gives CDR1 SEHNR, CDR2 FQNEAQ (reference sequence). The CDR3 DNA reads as TGTGCCAGCAGCTTAATCGCTGGGAACGAGCAGTACTTC. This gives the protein CASSLIAGNEQYF.

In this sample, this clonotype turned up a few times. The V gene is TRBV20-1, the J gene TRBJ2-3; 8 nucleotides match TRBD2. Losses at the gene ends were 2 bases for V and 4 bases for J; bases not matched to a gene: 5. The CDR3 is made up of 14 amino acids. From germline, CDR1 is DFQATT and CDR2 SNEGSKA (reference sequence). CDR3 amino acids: CSARFSGAADTQYF. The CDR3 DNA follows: TGCAGTGCTAGATTTAGCGGGGCGGCAGATACGCAGTATTTT.

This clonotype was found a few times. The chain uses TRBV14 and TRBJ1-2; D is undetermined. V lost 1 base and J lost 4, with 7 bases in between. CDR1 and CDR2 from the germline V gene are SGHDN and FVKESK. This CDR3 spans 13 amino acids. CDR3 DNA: TGTGCCAGCAGCCAAGCTCGGACCTATGGCTACACCTTC. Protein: CASSQARTYGYTF.